This paragraph reports one T cell receptor (beta chain). The data derive from a study of CD8 T cells in Susac syndrome. The sequenced target, TCR beta, came from blood CD8+ and CD4+ T cells. RNA amounts of roughly 0.45 to 1 ug underwent reverse transcription with random hexamers. The immunoSEQ assay covered 54 Vbeta and 13 Jbeta segments for CDR3. TCRdb ran MiXCR on the immunoSEQ multiplex PCR reads and lists one entry per CDR3 protein. This sample carries some 150,000 distinct CDR3 sequences, roughly 94% of them seen once, and the ten largest clones take 0.075% to 0.09%. Germline V gives CDR1 LGHDT, CDR2 YNNKEL (reference sequence). The CDR3 covers 17 residues. V trimming: 3 bases; J trimming: 0 bases; junction bases outside the gene matches: 5.

The sequencing input was CD4+ T cells from PBMCs. The chain joins TRBV3-1 to TRBJ2-1; 10 bases fit TRBD2. The TCR comes from a human donor in good health. In DNA form, the CDR3 reads TGTGCCAGCAGCCATGTGGCTAGCGGGAGCTCCTACAATGAGCAGTTCTTC. Amino acid sequence: CASSHVASGSSYNEQFF.